The present T cell receptor beta chain was sequenced within a study of monozygotic twins with inflammatory bowel disease. Molecular identifiers with 6-nucleotide sample barcodes were added during cDNA synthesis via template switching. With the 5' RACE reads reprocessed, TCRdb shows one record per CDR3 protein and no DNA. The sample table includes some 160,000 distinct CDR3 sequences. Whole-blood total RNA was extracted without T cell sorting. The germline gives CDR1 MNHEY, CDR2 SMNVEV (reference sequence). The CDR3 sequence is 15 residues long. The TCR originated in a human donor with ulcerative colitis or Crohn's disease, or a healthy co-twin of an affected twin (not recorded which). The sequencing input was blood. This rearrangement joins TRBV27 to TRBJ1-1; TCRdb selects TRBD1, and the lack of DNA leaves this call unchecked. The CDR3 spells CASSLAGRGNTEAFF.